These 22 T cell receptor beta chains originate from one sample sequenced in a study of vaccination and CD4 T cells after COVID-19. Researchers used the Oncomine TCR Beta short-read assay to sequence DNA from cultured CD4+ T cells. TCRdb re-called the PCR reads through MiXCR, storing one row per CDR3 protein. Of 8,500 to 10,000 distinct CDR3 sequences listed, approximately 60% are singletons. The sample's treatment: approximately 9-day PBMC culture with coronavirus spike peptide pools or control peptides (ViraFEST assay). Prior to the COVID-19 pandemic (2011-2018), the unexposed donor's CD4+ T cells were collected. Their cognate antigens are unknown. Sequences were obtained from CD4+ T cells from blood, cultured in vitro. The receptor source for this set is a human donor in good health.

DNA of the CDR3: TGCAGTGCTAGCCCTCGACAGGGAGGGATTAACTATGGCTACACCTTC. Encoded protein: CSASPRQGGINYGYTF. The rearrangement uses TRBV20-1 and TRBJ1-2, with 7 nucleotides matching TRBD1. Germline CDR1 is DFQATT and CDR2 is SNEGSKA (reference sequence). Trimming cost V 3 bases and J 1 base; bases outside gene matches: 11. This CDR3 contains 16 residues.

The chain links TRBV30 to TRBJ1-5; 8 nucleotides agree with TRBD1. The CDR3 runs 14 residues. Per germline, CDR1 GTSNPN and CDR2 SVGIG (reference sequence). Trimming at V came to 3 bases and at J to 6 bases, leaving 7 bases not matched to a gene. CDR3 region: CAWSTGGGGQPQHF. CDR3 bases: TGTGCCTGGAGCACAGGGGGTGGCGGTCAGCCCCAGCATTTT. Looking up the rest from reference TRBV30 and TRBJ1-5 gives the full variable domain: SQTIHQWPATLVQPVGSPLSLECTVEGTSNPNLYWYRQAAGRGLQLLFYSVGIGQISSEVPQNLSASRPQDRQFILSSKKLLLSDSGFYLCAWSTGGGGQPQHFGDGTRLSIL.

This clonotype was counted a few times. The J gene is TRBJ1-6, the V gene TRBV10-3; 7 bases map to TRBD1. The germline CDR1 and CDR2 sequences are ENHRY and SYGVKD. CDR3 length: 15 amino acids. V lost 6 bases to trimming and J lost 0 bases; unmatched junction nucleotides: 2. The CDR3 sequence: CAIRGDSSYNSPLHF. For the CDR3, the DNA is TGTGCCATCAGGGGGGACAGCTCCTATAATTCACCCCTCCACTTT.

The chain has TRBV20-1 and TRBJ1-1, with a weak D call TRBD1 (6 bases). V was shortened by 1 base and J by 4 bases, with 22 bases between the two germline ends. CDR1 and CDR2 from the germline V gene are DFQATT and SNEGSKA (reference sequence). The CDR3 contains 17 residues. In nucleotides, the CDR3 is TGCAGTGCTAGAGTCCAGGGGAGCCTGATCACATTCACTGAAGCTTTCTTT. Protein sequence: CSARVQGSLITFTEAFF.

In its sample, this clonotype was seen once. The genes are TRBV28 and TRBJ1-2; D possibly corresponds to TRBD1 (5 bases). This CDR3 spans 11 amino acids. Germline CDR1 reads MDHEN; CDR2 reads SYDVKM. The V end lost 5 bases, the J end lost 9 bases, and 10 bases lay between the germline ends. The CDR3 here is CASSLTGSYTF. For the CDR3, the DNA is TGTGCCAGCAGTCTCACAGGAAGCTACACCTTC.

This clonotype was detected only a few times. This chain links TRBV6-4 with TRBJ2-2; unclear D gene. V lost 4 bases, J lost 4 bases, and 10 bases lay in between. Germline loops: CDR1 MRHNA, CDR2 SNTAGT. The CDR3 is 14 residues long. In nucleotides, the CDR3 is TGTGCCAGCAGTGCCAGGTCGGGCACCGGGGAGCTGTTTTTT. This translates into CASSARSGTGELFF.

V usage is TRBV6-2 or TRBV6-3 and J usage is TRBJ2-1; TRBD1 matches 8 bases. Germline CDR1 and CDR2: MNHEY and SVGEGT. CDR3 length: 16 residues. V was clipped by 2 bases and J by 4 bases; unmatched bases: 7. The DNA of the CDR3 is TGTGCCAGCAGTTACCCGGACAGGGAAGGATACAATGAGCAGTTCTTC. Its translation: CASSYPDREGYNEQFF.

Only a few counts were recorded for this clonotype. The CDR3 sequence is CASRTTDQLESFF. The DNA for the CDR3 is TGTGCCAGCAGAACGACAGATCAGCTTGAGTCGTTCTTC. The chain links TRBV6-1 to TRBJ2-1; tentative D call: TRBD1 (5 bases). V was shortened by 6 bases and J by 15 bases, with 21 bases between the two germline ends. Germline loops: CDR1 MNHNS, CDR2 SASEGT. The CDR3 is 13 residues long.

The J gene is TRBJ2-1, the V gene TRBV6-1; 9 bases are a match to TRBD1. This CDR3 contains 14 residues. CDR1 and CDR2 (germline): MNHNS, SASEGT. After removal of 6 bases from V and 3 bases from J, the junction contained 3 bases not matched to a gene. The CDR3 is CASRGTGSYNEQFF. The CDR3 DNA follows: TGTGCCAGCAGAGGGACAGGGAGCTACAATGAGCAGTTCTTC.

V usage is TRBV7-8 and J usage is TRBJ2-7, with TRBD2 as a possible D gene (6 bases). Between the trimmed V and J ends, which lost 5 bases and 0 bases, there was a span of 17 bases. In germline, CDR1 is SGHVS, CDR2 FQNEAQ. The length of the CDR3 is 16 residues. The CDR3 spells CASSQLGLALSYEQYF. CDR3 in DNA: TGTGCCAGCAGCCAACTAGGGCTAGCGCTCTCCTACGAGCAGTACTTC.

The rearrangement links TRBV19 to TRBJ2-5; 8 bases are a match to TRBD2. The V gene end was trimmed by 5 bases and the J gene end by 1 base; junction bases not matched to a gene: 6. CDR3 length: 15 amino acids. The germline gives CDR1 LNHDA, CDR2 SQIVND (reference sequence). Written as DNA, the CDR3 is TGTGCCAGTAGTCCCGGGGGGGGCCGCCAAGAGACCCAGTACTTC. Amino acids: CASSPGGGRQETQYF.

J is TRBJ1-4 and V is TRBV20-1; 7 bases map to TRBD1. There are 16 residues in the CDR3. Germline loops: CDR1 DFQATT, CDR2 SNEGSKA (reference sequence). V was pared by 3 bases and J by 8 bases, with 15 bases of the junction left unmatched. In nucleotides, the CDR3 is TGCAGTGCTAGTATTGACGGGACAGTGGGTGGGGAAAAACTGTTTTTT. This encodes CSASIDGTVGGEKLFF.

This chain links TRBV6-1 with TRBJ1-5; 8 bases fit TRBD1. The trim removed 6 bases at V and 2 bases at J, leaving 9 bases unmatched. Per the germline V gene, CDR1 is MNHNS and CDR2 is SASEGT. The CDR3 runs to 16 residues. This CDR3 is CASRKSTGVGNQPQHF. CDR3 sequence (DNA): TGTGCCAGCAGAAAATCGACAGGGGTGGGCAATCAGCCCCAGCATTTT.

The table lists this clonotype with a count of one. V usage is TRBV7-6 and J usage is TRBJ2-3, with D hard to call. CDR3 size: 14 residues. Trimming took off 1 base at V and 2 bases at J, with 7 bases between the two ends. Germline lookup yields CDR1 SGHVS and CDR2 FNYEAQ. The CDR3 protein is CASSLVSLTDTQYF. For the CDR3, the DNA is TGTGCCAGCAGCTTAGTATCCCTCACAGATACGCAGTATTTT.

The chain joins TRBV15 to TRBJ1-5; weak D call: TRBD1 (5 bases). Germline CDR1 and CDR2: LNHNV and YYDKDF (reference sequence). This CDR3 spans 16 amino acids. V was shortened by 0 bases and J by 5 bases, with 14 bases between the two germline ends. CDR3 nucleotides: TGTGCCACCAGCAGAGATCGGGCAGGGAGGCATCAGCCCCAGCATTTT. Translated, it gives CATSRDRAGRHQPQHF.

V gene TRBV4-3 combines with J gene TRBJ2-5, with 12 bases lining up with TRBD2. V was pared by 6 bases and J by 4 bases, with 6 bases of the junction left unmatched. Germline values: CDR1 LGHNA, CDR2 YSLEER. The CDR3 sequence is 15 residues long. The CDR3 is CASSPTSGGRETQYF. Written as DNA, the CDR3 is TGCGCCAGCAGTCCGACTAGCGGGGGACGAGAGACCCAGTACTTC.

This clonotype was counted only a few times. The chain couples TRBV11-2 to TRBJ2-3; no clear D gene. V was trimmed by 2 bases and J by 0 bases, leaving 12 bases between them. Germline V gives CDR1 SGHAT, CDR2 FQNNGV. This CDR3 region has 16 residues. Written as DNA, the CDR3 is TGTGCCAGCAGCTTATTCCGGAGATCTAGCACAGATACGCAGTATTTT. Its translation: CASSLFRRSSTDTQYF.

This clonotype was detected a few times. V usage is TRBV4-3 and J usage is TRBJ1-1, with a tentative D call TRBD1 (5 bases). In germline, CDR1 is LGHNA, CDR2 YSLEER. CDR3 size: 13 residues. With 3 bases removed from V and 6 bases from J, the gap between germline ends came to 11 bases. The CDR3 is CASSQIRESEAFF. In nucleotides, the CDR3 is TGCGCCAGCAGCCAGATCAGGGAGTCTGAAGCTTTCTTT.

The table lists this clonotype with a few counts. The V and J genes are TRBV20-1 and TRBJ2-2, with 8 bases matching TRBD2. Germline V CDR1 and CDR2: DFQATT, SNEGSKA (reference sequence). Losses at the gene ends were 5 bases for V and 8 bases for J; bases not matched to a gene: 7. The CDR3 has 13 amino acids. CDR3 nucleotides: TGCAGTGCTCGGGTTAGCGGGAAGGGGGAGCTGTTTTTT. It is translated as CSARVSGKGELFF.

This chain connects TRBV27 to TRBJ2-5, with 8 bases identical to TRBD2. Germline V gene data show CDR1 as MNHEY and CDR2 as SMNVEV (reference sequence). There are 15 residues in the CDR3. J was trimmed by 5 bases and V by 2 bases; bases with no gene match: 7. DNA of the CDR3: TGTGCCAGCAGTTTAAGGGGACTAGGAGGGGAGACCCAGTACTTC. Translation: CASSLRGLGGETQYF.

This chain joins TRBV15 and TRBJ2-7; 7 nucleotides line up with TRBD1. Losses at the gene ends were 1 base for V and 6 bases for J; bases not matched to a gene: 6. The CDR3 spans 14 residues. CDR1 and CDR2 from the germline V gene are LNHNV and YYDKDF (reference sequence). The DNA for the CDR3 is TGTGCCACCAGCAGAGGGTCCACAGGGGTCGAGCAGTACTTC. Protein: CATSRGSTGVEQYF.

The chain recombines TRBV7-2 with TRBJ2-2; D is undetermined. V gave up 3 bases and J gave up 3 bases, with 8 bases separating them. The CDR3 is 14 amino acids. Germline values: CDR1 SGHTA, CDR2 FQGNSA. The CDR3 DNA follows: TGTGCCAGCAGCTTTATGAAGGACACCGGGGAGCTGTTTTTT. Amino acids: CASSFMKDTGELFF.